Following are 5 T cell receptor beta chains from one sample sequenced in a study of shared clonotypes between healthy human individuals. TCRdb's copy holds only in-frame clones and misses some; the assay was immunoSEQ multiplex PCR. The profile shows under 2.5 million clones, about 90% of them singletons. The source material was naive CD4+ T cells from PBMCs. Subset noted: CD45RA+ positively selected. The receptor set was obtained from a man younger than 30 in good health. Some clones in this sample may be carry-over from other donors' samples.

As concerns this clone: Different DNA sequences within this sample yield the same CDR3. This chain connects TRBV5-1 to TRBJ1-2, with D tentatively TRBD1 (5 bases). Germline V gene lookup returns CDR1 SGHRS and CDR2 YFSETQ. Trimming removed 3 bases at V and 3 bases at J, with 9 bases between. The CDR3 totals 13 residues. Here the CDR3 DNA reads TGCGCCAGCAGCTCGCAGGGTGACTATGGCTACACCTTC. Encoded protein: CASSSQGDYGYTF.

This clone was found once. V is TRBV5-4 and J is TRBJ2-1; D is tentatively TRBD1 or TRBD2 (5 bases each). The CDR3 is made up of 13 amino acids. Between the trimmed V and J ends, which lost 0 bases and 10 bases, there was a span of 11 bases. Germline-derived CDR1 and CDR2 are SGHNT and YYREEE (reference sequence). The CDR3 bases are TGTGCCAGCAGCTTGGCGTTGGGGGAAGAGCAGTTCTTC. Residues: CASSLALGEEQFF.

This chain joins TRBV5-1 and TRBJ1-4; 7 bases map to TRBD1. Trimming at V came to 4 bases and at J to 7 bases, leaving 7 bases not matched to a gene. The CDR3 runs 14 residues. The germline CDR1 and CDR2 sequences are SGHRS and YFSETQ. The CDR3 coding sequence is TGCGCCAGCAGCCAAGACGGACAGGTTGAAAAACTGTTTTTT. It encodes CASSQDGQVEKLFF.

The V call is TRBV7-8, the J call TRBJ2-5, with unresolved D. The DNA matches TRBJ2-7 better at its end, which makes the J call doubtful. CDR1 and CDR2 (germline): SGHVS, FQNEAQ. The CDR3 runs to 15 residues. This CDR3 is CASSLLDDGAYEQYF. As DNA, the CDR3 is TGTGCCAGCAGCTTACTCGACGACGGAGCCTACGAGCAGTACTTC.

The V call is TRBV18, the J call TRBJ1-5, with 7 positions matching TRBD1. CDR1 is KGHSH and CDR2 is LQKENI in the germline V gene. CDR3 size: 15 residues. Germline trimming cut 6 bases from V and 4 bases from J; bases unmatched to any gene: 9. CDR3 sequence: CASSPGGQINQPQHF. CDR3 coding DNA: TGTGCCAGCTCTCCCGGGGGACAGATAAATCAGCCCCAGCATTTT.